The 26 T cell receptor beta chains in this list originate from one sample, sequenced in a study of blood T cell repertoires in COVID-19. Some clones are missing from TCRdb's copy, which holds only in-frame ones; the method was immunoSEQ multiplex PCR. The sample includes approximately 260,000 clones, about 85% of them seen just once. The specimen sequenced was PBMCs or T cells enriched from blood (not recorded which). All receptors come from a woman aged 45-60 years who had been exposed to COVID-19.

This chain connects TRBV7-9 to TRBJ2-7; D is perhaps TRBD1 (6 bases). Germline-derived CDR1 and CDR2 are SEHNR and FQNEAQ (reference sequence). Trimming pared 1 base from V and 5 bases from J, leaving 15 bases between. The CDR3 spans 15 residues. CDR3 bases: TGTGCCAGCAGCTTAGAAAGCAGGGGAAGGAACGAGCAGTACTTC. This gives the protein CASSLESRGRNEQYF.

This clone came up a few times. DNA of the CDR3: TGTGCCATCAGTGAGTCGTTTATTGGCTACACCTTC. It is translated as CAISESFIGYTF. The chain joins TRBV10-3 to TRBJ1-2, with no clear D. V lost 0 bases to trimming and J lost 7 bases, with 6 bases between them. The CDR3 is made up of 12 amino acids. The V gene's germline CDR1 is ENHRY and CDR2 SYGVKD.

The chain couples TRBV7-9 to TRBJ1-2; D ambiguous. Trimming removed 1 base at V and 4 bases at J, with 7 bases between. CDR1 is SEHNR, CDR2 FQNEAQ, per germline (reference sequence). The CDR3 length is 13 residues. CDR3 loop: CASSLGQRYGYTF. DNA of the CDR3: TGTGCCAGCAGCTTAGGCCAGCGCTATGGCTACACCTTC.

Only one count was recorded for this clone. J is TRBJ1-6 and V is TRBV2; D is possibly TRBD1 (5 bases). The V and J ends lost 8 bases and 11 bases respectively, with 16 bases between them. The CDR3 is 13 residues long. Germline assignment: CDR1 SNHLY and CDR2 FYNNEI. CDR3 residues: CASGPLGHAPLHF. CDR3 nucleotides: TGTGCCAGCGGGCCCCTCGGACACGCACCCCTCCACTTT.

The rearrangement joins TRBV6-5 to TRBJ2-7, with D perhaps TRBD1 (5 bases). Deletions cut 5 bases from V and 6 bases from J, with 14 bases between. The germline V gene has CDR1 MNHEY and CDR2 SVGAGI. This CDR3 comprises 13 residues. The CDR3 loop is CASSPRESSEQYF. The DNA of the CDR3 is TGTGCCAGCAGTCCCAGGGAATCTTCCGAGCAGTACTTC.

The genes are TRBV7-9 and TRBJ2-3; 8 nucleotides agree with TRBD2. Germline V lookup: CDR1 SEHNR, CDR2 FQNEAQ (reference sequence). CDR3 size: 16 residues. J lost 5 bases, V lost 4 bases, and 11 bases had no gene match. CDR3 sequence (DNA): TGTGCCAGCAGCTCTCACGGGGGGGCCATCGTAGATACGCAGTATTTT. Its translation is CASSSHGGAIVDTQYF.

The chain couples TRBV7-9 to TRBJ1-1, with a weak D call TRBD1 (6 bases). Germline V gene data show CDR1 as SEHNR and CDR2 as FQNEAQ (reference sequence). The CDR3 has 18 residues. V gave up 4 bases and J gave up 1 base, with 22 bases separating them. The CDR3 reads CASSSRGLGALGNTEAFF. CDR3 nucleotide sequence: TGTGCCAGCAGCTCGCGGGGGTTGGGGGCGCTTGGGAACACTGAAGCTTTCTTT.

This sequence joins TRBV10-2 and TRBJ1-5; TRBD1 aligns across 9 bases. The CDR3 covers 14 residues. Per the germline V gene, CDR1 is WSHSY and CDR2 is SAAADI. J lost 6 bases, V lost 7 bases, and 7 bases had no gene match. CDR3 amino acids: CASKDRGRSQPQHF. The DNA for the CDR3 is TGCGCCAGCAAGGACAGGGGCAGGAGTCAGCCCCAGCATTTT.

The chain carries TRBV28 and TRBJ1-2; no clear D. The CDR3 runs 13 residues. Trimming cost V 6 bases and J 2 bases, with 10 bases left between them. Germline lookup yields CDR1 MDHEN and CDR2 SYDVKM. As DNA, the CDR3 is TGTGCCAGCAGCCTGACCAGGAACTATGGCTACACCTTC. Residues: CASSLTRNYGYTF.

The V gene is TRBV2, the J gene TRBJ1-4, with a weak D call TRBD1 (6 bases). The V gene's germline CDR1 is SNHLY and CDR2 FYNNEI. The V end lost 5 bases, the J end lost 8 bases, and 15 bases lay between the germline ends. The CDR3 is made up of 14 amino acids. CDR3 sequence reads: CASSSTGNGEKLFF. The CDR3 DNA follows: TGTGCCAGCAGTTCTACAGGGAATGGGGAAAAACTGTTTTTT.

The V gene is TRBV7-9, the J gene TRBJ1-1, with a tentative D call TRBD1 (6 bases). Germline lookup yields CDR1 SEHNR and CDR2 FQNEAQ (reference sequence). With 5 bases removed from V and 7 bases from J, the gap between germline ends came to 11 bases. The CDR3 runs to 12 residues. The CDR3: CASSLLQGEAFF. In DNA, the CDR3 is TGTGCCAGCAGCCTACTACAGGGTGAAGCTTTCTTT.

CDR3 protein: CASSQPGGGSTEAFF. The CDR3 DNA is TGTGCCAGCAGCCAACCCGGGGGGGGGAGCACTGAAGCTTTCTTT. This chain joins TRBV3-1 (or the pseudogene TRBV3-2) and TRBJ1-1; D may be TRBD1 (5 bases). V was shortened by 2 bases and J by 4 bases, with 14 bases between the two germline ends. The CDR3 is made up of 15 amino acids. Germline V gene sequence: CDR1 LGHDT, CDR2 YNNKEL (reference sequence).

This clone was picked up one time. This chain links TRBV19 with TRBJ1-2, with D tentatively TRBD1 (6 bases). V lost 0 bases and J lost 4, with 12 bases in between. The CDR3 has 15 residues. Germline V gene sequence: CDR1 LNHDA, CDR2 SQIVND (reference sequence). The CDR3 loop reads CASSIDLSDSYGYTF. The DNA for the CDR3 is TGTGCCAGTAGTATAGATCTGTCGGACAGCTATGGCTACACCTTC.

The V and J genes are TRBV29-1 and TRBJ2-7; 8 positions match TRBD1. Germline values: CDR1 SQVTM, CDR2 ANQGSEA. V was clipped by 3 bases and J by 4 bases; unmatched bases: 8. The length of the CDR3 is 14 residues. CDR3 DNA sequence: TGCAGCGTTGACGAAGGGACAGGCAGGTACGAGCAGTACTTC. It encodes CSVDEGTGRYEQYF.

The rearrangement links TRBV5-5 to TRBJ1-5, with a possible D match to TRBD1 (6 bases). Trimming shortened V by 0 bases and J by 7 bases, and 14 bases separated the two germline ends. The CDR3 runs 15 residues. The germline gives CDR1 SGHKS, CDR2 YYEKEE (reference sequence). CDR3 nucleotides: TGTGCCAGCAGCTTGGCGGGGAGCAGGGGACAGCCCCAGCATTTT. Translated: CASSLAGSRGQPQHF.

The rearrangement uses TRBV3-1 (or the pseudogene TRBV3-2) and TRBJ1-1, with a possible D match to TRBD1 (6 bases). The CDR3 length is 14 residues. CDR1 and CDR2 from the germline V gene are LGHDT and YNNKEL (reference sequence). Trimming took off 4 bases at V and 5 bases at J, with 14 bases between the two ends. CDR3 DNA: TGTGCCAGCAGCCTGACAGGTCGAGGGACTGAAGCTTTCTTT. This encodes CASSLTGRGTEAFF.

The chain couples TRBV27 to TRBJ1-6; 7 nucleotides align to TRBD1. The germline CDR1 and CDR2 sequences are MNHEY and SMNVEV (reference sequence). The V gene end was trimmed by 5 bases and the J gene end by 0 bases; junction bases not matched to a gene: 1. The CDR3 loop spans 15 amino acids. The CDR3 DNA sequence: TGTGCCAGCAGTGGGGACAGCTCCTATAATTCACCCCTCCACTTT. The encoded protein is CASSGDSSYNSPLHF.

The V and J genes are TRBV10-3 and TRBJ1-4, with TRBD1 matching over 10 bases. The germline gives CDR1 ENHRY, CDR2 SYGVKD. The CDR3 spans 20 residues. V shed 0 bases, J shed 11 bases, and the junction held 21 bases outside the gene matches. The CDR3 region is CAISESPPLTGGQGIEKLFF. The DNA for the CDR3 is TGTGCCATCAGTGAGTCCCCTCCACTGACAGGGGGCCAGGGAATAGAGAAACTGTTTTTT.

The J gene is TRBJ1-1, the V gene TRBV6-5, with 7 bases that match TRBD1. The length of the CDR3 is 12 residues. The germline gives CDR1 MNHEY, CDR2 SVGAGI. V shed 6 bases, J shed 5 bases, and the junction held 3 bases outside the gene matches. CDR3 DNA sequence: TGTGCCAGCAGACAGGGGAGAACTGAAGCTTTCTTT. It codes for CASRQGRTEAFF.

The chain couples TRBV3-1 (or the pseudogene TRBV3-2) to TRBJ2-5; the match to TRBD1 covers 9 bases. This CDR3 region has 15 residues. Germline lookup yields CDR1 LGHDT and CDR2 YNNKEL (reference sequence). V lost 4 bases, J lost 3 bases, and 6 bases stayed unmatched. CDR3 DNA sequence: TGTGCCAGCAGCCGAGCACGGACAGGGGAAGAGACCCAGTACTTC. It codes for CASSRARTGEETQYF.

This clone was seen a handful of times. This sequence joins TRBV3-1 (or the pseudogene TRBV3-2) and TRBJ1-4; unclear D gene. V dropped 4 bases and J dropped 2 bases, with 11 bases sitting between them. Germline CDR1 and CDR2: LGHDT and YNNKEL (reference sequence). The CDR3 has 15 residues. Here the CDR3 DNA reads TGTGCCAGCAGCCTTTCGACGGGTACTAATGAAAAACTGTTTTTT. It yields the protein CASSLSTGTNEKLFF.

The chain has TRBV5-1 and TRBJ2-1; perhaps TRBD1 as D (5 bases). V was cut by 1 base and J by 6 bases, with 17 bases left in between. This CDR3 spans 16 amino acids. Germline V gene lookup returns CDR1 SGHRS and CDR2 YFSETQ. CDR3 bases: TGCGCCAGCAGCTTGAGAACAGGTGACCTGGGCAATGAGCAGTTCTTC. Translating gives CASSLRTGDLGNEQFF.

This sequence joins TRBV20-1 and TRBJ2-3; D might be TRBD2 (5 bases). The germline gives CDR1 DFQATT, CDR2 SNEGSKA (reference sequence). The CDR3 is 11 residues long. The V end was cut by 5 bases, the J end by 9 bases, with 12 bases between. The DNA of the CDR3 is TGCAGTGCTCCGGACTTCGGCACGCAGTATTTT. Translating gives CSAPDFGTQYF.

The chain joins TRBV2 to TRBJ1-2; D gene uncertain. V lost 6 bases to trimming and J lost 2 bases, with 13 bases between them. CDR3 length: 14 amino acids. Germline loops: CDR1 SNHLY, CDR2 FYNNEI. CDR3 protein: CASSESPGNYGYTF. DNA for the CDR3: TGTGCCAGCAGCGAGTCCCCCGGGAACTATGGCTACACCTTC. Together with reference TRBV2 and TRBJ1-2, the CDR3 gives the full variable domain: EPEVTQTPSHQVTQMGQEVILRCVPISNHLYFYWYRQILGQKVEFLVSFYNNEISEKSEIFDDQFSVERPDGSNFTLKIRSTKLEDSAMYFCASSESPGNYGYTFGSGTRLTVV.

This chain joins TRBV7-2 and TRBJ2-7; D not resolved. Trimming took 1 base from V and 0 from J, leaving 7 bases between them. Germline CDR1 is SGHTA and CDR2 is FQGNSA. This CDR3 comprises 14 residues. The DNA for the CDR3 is TGTGCCAGCAGCTTAGGTCCCCGCTCCTACGAGCAGTACTTC. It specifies CASSLGPRSYEQYF.

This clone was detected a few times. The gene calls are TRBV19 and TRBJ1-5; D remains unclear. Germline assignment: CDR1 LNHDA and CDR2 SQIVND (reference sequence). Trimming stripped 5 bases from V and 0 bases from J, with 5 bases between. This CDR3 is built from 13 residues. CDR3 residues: CASSPYSNQPQHF. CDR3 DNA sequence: TGTGCCAGTAGTCCTTATAGCAATCAGCCCCAGCATTTT.